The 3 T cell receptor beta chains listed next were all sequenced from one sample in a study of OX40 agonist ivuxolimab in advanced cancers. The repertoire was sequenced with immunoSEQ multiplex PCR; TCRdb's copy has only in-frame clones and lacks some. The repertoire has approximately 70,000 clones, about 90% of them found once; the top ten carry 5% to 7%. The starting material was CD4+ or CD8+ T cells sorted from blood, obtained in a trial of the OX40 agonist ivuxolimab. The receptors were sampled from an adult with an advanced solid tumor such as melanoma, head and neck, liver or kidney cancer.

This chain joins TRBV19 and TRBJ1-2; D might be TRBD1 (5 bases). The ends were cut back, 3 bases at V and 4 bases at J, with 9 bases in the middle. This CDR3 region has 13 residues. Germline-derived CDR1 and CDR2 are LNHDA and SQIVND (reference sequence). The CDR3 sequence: CASSIGALYGYTF. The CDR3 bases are TGTGCCAGTAGTATCGGGGCACTCTATGGCTACACCTTC.

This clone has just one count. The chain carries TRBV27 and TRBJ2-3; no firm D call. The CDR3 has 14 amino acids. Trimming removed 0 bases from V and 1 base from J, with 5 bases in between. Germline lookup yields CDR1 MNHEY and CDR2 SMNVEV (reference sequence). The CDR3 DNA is TGTGCCAGCAGTTTATCACCCGGCACAGATACGCAGTATTTT. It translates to CASSLSPGTDTQYF.

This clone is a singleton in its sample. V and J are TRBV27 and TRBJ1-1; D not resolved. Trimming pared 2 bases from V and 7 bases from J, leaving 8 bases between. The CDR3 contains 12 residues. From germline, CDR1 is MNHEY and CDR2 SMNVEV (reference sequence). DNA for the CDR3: TGTGCCAGCAGTTTACTGGGTGATGAAGCTTTCTTT. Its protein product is CASSLLGDEAFF.